This T cell receptor beta chain derives from a study of glioma-infiltrating T cells. Germline assignment: CDR1 MGHRA and CDR2 YSYEKL. The CDR3 is 16 amino acids. V gave up 0 bases and J gave up 2 bases; unmatched junction bases: 6. Using RNA template, CDR3s of TCR alpha and beta were amplified with iRepertoire arm-PCR. TCRdb used MiXCR to reprocess the multiplex PCR reads, holding one entry per CDR3 protein. Of 300,000 to 450,000 distinct CDR3 sequences in the sample, around 38% are singletons; the top ten hold 12%. The clonotype originates from a human donor with low-grade glioma or glioblastoma, undergoing nonglioma brain surgery, or in good health (not recorded which). The V gene is TRBV4-1, the J gene TRBJ1-2; TRBD1 agrees at 7 bases. The material sequenced was glioma tissue, nonneoplastic brain tissue, or PBMCs (not recorded which). The CDR3 DNA is TGCGCCAGCAGCCAAGAACCCGCACAGGGGAACTATGGCTACACCTTC. Protein sequence: CASSQEPAQGNYGYTF.